This T cell receptor (beta chain) was recovered during a study of shared T cell receptors in the human thymus. The assay was immunoSEQ multiplex PCR, and TCRdb's table has in-frame clones only and misses some. The repertoire includes about 660,000 clones, 88% of them detected once, and approximately 0.01% sits in the top ten. These records were also assigned to another study, of human thymus T cells.

The TCR sequence derives from a boy younger than two with a congenital heart defect. Sequenced input: thymocytes.

In nucleotides, the CDR3 is TGTGCCAGCAGTTACTCGGCAGGGTCACGAAACACCATATATTTT. This translates into CASSYSAGSRNTIYF. This chain links TRBV6-5 with TRBJ1-3, with a tentative D call TRBD1 (5 bases). CDR1 is MNHEY and CDR2 is SVGAGI in the germline V gene. V was clipped by 0 bases and J by 5 bases, with 11 bases between them. The CDR3 consists of 15 residues.